These 26 T cell receptor beta chains originate from one sample sequenced in a study of shared clonotypes between healthy human individuals. Sequenced by immunoSEQ multiplex PCR; TCRdb stores in-frame clones only, minus some. The data show about 380,000 clones, 96% seen once. Sequencing was done on a sample of memory CD8+ T cells sorted from blood. This sample's subset: CD45RO+ cells pooled with CCR7-negative TemRA cells. These receptors were taken from a man younger than 45 in good health.

V and J are TRBV15 and TRBJ1-5; D gene ambiguous. The CDR3 length is 14 residues. The V end lost 1 base, the J end lost 4 bases, and 8 bases lay between the germline ends. Germline values: CDR1 LNHNV, CDR2 YYDKDF (reference sequence). In DNA, the CDR3 is TGTGCCACCAGCAGAGTGGCGGGAAATCAGCCCCAGCATTTT. Protein product: CATSRVAGNQPQHF. The full variable domain, its missing parts supplied by reference TRBV15 and TRBJ1-5, is DAMVIQNPRYQVTQFGKPVTLSCSQTLNHNVMYWYQQKSSQAPKLLFHYYDKDFNNEADTPDNFQSRRPNTSFCFLDIRSPGLGDTAMYLCATSRVAGNQPQHFGDGTRLSIL.

This chain connects TRBV27 to TRBJ2-7, with 10 bases aligning to TRBD1. Trimming at V came to 5 bases and at J to 2 bases, leaving 12 bases not matched to a gene. The CDR3 extends over 17 amino acids. Per the germline V gene, CDR1 is MNHEY and CDR2 is SMNVEV (reference sequence). CDR3: CASSLITRQGATYEQYF. CDR3 coding DNA: TGTGCCAGCAGTCTGATAACGCGACAGGGGGCTACCTACGAGCAGTACTTC.

The chain joins TRBV28 to TRBJ2-2; D is undetermined. Germline V gene data show CDR1 as MDHEN and CDR2 as SYDVKM. The ends were cut back, 4 bases at V and 6 bases at J, with 12 bases in the middle. The CDR3 consists of 14 residues. The DNA of the CDR3 is TGTGCCAGCAGTTCCCCGATAGGAGCCGGGGAGCTGTTTTTT. Its translation is CASSSPIGAGELFF.

This sequence joins TRBV6-4 and TRBJ2-7; D might be TRBD1 or TRBD2, each matching 7 bases. V shed 6 bases and J shed 4 bases, with 28 bases lying between them. CDR1 and CDR2 (germline): MRHNA, SNTAGT. The CDR3 contains 18 residues. The CDR3 bases are TGTGCCAGCAGGCCTTTCAGGGGGAAAAGTCGGCGGGAGTACGAGCAGTACTTC. Translated, it gives CASRPFRGKSRREYEQYF.

The rearrangement links TRBV19 to TRBJ2-5; D possibly corresponds to TRBD1 (6 bases). Germline V gives CDR1 LNHDA, CDR2 SQIVND (reference sequence). The length of the CDR3 is 13 residues. V lost 6 bases, J lost 3 bases, and 11 bases lay in between. CDR3 nucleotides: TGTGCCAGTAGCACAGGGAGAAAAGAGACCCAGTACTTC. This encodes CASSTGRKETQYF.

This rearrangement joins TRBV10-1 to TRBJ2-1; no firm D call. V was clipped by 0 bases and J by 7 bases, with 7 bases between them. This CDR3 has 13 residues. Germline V gene data show CDR1 as WNHNN and CDR2 as SYGVQD (reference sequence). CDR3 DNA: TGCGCCAGCAGTGAGTCCCCTATGAATGAGCAGTTCTTC. Its translation is CASSESPMNEQFF.

The rearrangement links TRBV5-3 to TRBJ2-7; D ambiguous. TRBV5-3 is classed as an ORF, of uncertain function. Trimming took 4 bases from V and 5 from J, leaving 22 bases between them. This CDR3 contains 16 residues. CDR3 sequence: CARSPSSCQLIHEQYF. The CDR3 DNA is TGTGCCAGAAGCCCATCCAGTTGTCAACTGATTCACGAGCAGTACTTC.

The CDR3 here is CASSYGRLQETQYF. CDR3 DNA: TGTGCCAGCAGTTACGGCAGGCTACAAGAGACCCAGTACTTC. This sequence joins TRBV6-5 and TRBJ2-5; D unclear. This CDR3 is built from 14 residues. V lost 2 bases, J lost 2 bases, and 9 bases lay in between. Per the germline V gene, CDR1 is MNHEY and CDR2 is SVGAGI.

Comments on this clone: Its ends do not fully match the called genes, so a read error is possible. Other DNA sequences in the same sample also yield this CDR3. The genes are TRBV5-1 and TRBJ2-3; 8 bases map to TRBD2. The CDR3 sequence is 13 residues long. Germline CDR1 and CDR2: SGHRS and YFSETQ. Written as DNA, the CDR3 is TGTGCCAGCAGGCGGGAGGATACAGATACGCAGTATTTT. This gives the protein CASRREDTDTQYF.

The chain recombines TRBV9 with TRBJ2-2; no clear D. Trimming left V 5 bases short and J 5 bases short, with 7 bases between. Looked up from germline, CDR1 is SGDLS and CDR2 is YYNGEE. This CDR3 region has 12 residues. The CDR3 protein is CASRGRTGELFF. The DNA for the CDR3 is TGTGCCAGCAGGGGTCGGACCGGGGAGCTGTTTTTT.

This clone was counted a single time. The sample carries other DNA sequences with the same CDR3. The CDR3 DNA follows: TGCGCCAGCAGCTTGGGGTTCTCCTACGAGCAGTACTTC. Translating it yields CASSLGFSYEQYF. The chain combines TRBV5-1 with TRBJ2-7; D gene uncertain. CDR3 size: 13 residues. Germline V gene lookup returns CDR1 SGHRS and CDR2 YFSETQ. V was pared by 0 bases and J by 0 bases, with 4 bases between.

This clone was seen only once. The CDR3: CASSEPQTDLTGSQAGELFF. The CDR3 nucleotides are TGTGCCAGCAGTGAACCCCAAACCGATCTGACCGGGTCCCAGGCGGGGGAGCTGTTTTTT. The rearrangement uses TRBV2 and TRBJ2-2, with D uncertain. Germline CDR1 SNHLY, CDR2 FYNNEI. The CDR3 is 20 amino acids. V was shortened by 2 bases and J by 8 bases, with 30 bases between the two germline ends. The full variable domain, completed using reference TRBV2 and TRBJ2-2, is EPEVTQTPSHQVTQMGQEVILRCVPISNHLYFYWYRQILGQKVEFLVSFYNNEISEKSEIFDDQFSVERPDGSNFTLKIRSTKLEDSAMYFCASSEPQTDLTGSQAGELFFGEGSRLTVL.

The J gene is TRBJ2-7, the V gene TRBV6-5; D gene uncertain. Trimming removed 6 bases at V and 2 bases at J, with 11 bases between. The CDR3 sequence is 13 residues long. Germline assignment: CDR1 MNHEY and CDR2 SVGAGI. The CDR3: CASSPDRAYEQYF. The CDR3 DNA reads TGTGCCAGCAGCCCGGACCGCGCCTACGAGCAGTACTTC.

This clone was observed a single time. The V call is TRBV9, the J call TRBJ2-5; TRBD2 matches 10 bases. Germline V CDR1 and CDR2: SGDLS, YYNGEE. This CDR3 region has 16 residues. With V trimmed by 0 bases and J by 1 base, 3 bases remained unmatched. CDR3: CASSVAASGSQETQYF. CDR3 nucleotides: TGTGCCAGCAGCGTAGCCGCTAGCGGGAGCCAAGAGACCCAGTACTTC.

This clone was detected once. The chain carries TRBV6-1 and TRBJ1-5, with unresolved D. CDR1 and CDR2 from the germline V gene are MNHNS and SASEGT. Trimming took 6 bases from V and 2 from J, leaving 11 bases between them. This CDR3 contains 14 residues. This chain's CDR3 is CASSLTRGNQPQHF. The CDR3, as DNA: TGTGCCAGCAGCTTGACAAGGGGCAATCAGCCCCAGCATTTT.

V gene TRBV7-9 combines with J gene TRBJ2-2; a weak D match, TRBD2 (5 bases). The ends were cut back, 8 bases at V and 4 bases at J, with 17 bases in the middle. Germline V gene data show CDR1 as SEHNR and CDR2 as FQNEAQ (reference sequence). CDR3 length: 15 residues. CDR3 region: CASARGLASTGELFF. The DNA for the CDR3 is TGTGCCAGCGCTCGCGGGCTCGCGAGCACCGGGGAGCTGTTTTTT.

The chain employs TRBV7-8 and TRBJ2-7; no reliable D call. CDR1 SGHVS and CDR2 FQNEAQ come from the germline V gene. The ends were cut back, 6 bases at V and 5 bases at J, with 23 bases in the middle. This CDR3 is 16 amino acids long. In DNA, the CDR3 is TGTGCCAGCAGTGCCCCTCGGACCCTCGCCCCCCACGAGCAGTACTTC. Its translation: CASSAPRTLAPHEQYF.

The rearrangement joins TRBV13 to TRBJ2-3, with 9 bases matching TRBD2. The CDR3 length is 17 residues. CDR1 PRHDT and CDR2 FYEKMQ come from the germline V gene (reference sequence). The V gene end was trimmed by 1 base and the J gene end by 0 bases; junction bases not matched to a gene: 5. The CDR3 region is CASSLAAGGASTDTQYF. DNA of the CDR3: TGTGCCAGCAGCTTAGCGGCGGGAGGGGCTAGCACAGATACGCAGTATTTT.

The CDR3 reads CASSSEGQIYGYTF. CDR3 nucleotide sequence: TGTGCCAGCAGCTCCGAGGGACAGATCTATGGCTACACCTTC. The chain has TRBV5-8 and TRBJ1-2, with TRBD1 matching 7 bases. This CDR3 region has 14 residues. Germline trimming cut 3 bases from V and 4 bases from J; bases unmatched to any gene: 6. CDR1 and CDR2 from the germline V gene are SGHTS and YDEGEE.

The chain couples TRBV7-9 to TRBJ1-3; D gene ambiguous. Trimming cost V 6 bases and J 5 bases, with 17 bases left between them. CDR3 length: 15 residues. Looked up from germline, CDR1 is SEHNR and CDR2 is FQNEAQ (reference sequence). CDR3 protein: CASRVEGGGRNTIYF. CDR3 DNA sequence: TGTGCCAGCAGGGTTGAGGGTGGCGGAAGAAACACCATATATTTT.

Of note for this clone: Other DNA sequences in the sample encode the same CDR3. The gene calls are TRBV10-3 and TRBJ1-3, with D unresolved. Germline lookup yields CDR1 ENHRY and CDR2 SYGVKD. V dropped 8 bases and J dropped 0 bases, with 2 bases sitting between them. The CDR3 is 11 amino acids. In nucleotides, the CDR3 is TGTGCCATCGGCTCTGGAAACACCATATATTTT. It yields the protein CAIGSGNTIYF.

This clone was counted once. The rearrangement links TRBV4-2 to TRBJ2-1; D is perhaps TRBD1 or TRBD2 (5 bases each). V lost 4 bases, J lost 7 bases, and 5 bases lay in between. This CDR3 region has 11 residues. Germline loops: CDR1 LGHNA, CDR2 YNFKEQ. CDR3 protein: CASSRGNEQFF. As DNA, the CDR3 is TGTGCCAGCAGCCGGGGGAATGAGCAGTTCTTC.

This chain links TRBV2 with TRBJ2-3; 10 nucleotides align to TRBD2. The CDR3 is 16 residues long. Germline V gene data show CDR1 as SNHLY and CDR2 as FYNNEI. The trim removed 3 bases at V and 4 bases at J, leaving 7 bases unmatched. This CDR3 is CASSDKVAGGPDTQYF. The CDR3 DNA follows: TGTGCCAGCAGTGATAAGGTAGCGGGAGGTCCAGATACGCAGTATTTT.

J is TRBJ2-3 and V is TRBV19; 11 bases map to TRBD2. The trim removed 7 bases at V and 0 bases at J, leaving 6 bases unmatched. The CDR3 contains 16 residues. CDR1 and CDR2 from the germline V gene are LNHDA and SQIVND (reference sequence). CDR3 nucleotide sequence: TGTGCCAGTACCATAGCGGGAGGGCCTAGCACAGATACGCAGTATTTT. It encodes CASTIAGGPSTDTQYF.

V gene TRBV6-5 combines with J gene TRBJ1-1; 7 nucleotides line up with TRBD1. Germline CDR1 MNHEY, CDR2 SVGAGI. With V trimmed by 5 bases and J by 2 bases, 5 bases remained unmatched. This CDR3 spans 14 amino acids. This CDR3 is CASSSRDSNTEAFF. The CDR3 region has the DNA TGTGCCAGCAGTAGCCGGGACAGCAACACTGAAGCTTTCTTT.

CDR3 amino acids: CAWSRDSLYGYTF. The CDR3 DNA sequence: TGTGCCTGGAGTAGAGACAGCCTTTATGGCTACACCTTC. The gene calls are TRBV30 and TRBJ1-2, with D perhaps matching TRBD1 (5 bases). V lost 2 bases and J 5 bases, leaving 12 bases between the germline ends. The CDR3 spans 13 residues. The germline V gene encodes CDR1 GTSNPN and CDR2 SVGIG (reference sequence).